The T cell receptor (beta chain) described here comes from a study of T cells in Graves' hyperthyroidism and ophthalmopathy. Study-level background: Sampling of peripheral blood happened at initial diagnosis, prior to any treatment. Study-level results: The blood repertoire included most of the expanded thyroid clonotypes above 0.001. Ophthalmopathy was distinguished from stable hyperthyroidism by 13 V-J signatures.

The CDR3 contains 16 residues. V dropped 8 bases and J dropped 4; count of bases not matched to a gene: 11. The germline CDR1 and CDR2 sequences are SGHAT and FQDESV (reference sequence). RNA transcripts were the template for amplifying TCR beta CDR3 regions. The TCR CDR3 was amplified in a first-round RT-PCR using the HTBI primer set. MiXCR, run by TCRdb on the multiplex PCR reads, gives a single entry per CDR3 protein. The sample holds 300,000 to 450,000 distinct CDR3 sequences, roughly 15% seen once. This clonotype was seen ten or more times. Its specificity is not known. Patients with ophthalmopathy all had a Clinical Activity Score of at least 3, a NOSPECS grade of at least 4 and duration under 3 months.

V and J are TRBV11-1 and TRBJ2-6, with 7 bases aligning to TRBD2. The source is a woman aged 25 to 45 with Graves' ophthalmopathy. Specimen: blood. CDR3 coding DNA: TGTGCCAGCGCCTCCGGTCGGGGGGACGGGGCCAACGTCCTGACTTTC. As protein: CASASGRGDGANVLTF.